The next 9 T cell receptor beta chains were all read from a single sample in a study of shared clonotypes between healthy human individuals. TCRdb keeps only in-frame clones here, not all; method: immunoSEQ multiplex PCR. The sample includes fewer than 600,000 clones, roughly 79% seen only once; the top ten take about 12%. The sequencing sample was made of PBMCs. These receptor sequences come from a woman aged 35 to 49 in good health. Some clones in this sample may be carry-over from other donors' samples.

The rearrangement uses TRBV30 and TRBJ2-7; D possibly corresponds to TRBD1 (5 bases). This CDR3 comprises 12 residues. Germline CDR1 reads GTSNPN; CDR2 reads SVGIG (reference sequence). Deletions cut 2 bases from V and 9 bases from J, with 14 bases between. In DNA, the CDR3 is TGTGCCTGGAGTTTGAAGGGGTTAGGGCAGTACTTC. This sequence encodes CAWSLKGLGQYF.

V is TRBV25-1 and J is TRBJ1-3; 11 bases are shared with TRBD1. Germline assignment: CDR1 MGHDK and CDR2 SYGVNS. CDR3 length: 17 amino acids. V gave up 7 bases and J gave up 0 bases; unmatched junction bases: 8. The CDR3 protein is CASTGDRGSRSGNTIYF. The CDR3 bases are TGTGCCAGCACTGGGGACAGGGGGTCCCGCTCTGGAAACACCATATATTTT.

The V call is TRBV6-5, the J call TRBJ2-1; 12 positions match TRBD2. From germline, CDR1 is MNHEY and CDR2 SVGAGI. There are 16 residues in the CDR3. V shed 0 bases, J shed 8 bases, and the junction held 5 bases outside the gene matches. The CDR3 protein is CASSYSGLAGLDEQFF. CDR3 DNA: TGTGCCAGCAGTTACTCCGGACTAGCGGGATTGGATGAGCAGTTCTTC.

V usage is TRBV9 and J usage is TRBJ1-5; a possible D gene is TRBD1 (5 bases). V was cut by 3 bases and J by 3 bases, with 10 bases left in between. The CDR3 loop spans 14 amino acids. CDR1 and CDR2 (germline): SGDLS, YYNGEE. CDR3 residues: CASSAQGLNQPQHF. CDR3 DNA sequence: TGTGCCAGCAGCGCGCAGGGACTCAATCAGCCCCAGCATTTT.

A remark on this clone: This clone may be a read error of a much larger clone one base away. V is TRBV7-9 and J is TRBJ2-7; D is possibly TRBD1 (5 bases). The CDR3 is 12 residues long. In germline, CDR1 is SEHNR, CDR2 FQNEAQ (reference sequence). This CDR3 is CAGSIDSYEQYF. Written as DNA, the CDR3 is TGTGCCGGCAGCATCGACAGTTACGAGCAGTACTTC.

CDR3: CASSLVGGRAQRNYEQYF. CDR3 nucleotide sequence: TGTGCCAGCAGCTTAGTGGGGGGAAGGGCCCAGAGAAACTACGAGCAGTACTTC. The chain combines TRBV11-3 with TRBJ2-7; the D gene is possibly TRBD2 (6 bases). Per germline, CDR1 SGHNT and CDR2 YENEEA. The CDR3 is 18 amino acids. V gave up 1 base and J gave up 3 bases, with 22 bases separating them.

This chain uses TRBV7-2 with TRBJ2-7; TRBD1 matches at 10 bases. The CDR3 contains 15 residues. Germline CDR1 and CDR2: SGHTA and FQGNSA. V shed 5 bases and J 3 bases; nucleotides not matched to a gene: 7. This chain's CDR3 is CASSIDGTGVYEQYF. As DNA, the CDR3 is TGTGCCAGCAGCATAGATGGGACAGGGGTCTACGAGCAGTACTTC.

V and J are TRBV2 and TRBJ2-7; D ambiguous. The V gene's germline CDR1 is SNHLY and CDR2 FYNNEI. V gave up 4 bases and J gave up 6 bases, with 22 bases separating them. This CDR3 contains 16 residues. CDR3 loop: CASSVDLLASKSEQYF. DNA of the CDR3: TGTGCCAGCAGTGTGGACCTATTGGCATCCAAAAGCGAGCAGTACTTC.

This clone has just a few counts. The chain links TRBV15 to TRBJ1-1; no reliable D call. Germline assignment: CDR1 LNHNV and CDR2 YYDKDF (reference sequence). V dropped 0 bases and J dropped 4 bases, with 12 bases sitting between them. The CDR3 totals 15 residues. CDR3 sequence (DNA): TGTGCCACCAGCAGAGATACTGGGCCGGGCACTGAAGCTTTCTTT. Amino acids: CATSRDTGPGTEAFF.